Below, one T cell receptor beta chain is given with its context. What it binds is not known. Germline CDR1 and CDR2: ENHRY and SYGVKD. V was clipped by 2 bases and J by 2 bases, with 10 bases between them. The CDR3 runs 15 residues. Combining a sample-barcoded 5' primer with a J-beta primer mix, a second PCR ran for about 7 to 11 cycles. Every sample gave at least 2.5 million paired-end reads containing CDR3. TCRdb reanalysed the 5' RACE reads using MiXCR and keeps one entry per CDR3 protein. Of 1.5 million or so distinct CDR3 sequences listed, approximately 39% were seen once; the top ten hold 4%. These data originate in a study of blood T cells in healthy people across ages. Study-level information: Per two T cells, about one barcoded beta molecule was captured through template switching.

Total RNA was isolated from each sample in quantities of at least 5 micrograms. Study-wide points: Long-lived and aged donors differed, with more naive CD4+ cells and higher diversity in the long-lived.

Material for sequencing was blood. The chain employs TRBV10-3 and TRBJ1-5, with D possibly TRBD1 on 5 matching bases. This TCR derives from a woman aged 18-35 years in good health. The CDR3 DNA reads TGTGCCATCAGTGAGAGGGGAGAAGGCAATCAGCCCCAGCATTTT. Its translation: CAISERGEGNQPQHF.